This record concerns one T cell receptor beta chain sequence. This clonotype was detected many times. No qualities accompany the bases; no much larger clone lies one base away. The CDR3 numbers 16 residues from cysteine through phenylalanine. Only the CDR3 DNA stays, 48 bases, in frame from base 1. Between the V and J ends, shortened by 0 bases and 7 bases respectively, the junction contains 16 bases. Taken from the germline V gene, the CDR1 and CDR2 loops are SGHAT and FQNNGV. These data belong to a study of T cells after yellow fever vaccination (dated by TCRdb to about 2019). Looking at the study overall: Using CD3, CD45RA, CCR7 and CD95 staining, memory subsets (EM, EMRA, CM and Tscm) were sorted on a BD FACS Aria III. Libraries from fractions with low cell numbers were prepared with the SMART-Seq v4 Ultra Low Input RNA kit. To follow T-cell clones before and after both primary and booster YFV17D yellow fever vaccination, bulk TCR alpha and beta repertoires underwent longitudinal sequencing. Two healthy male donors, one aged 18 to 30 and one aged 30 to 40 years, made up the cohort. Blood was drawn at multiple timepoints before and after primary and secondary immunization, with bulk PBMC replicates and cell subsets isolated. Sorting of memory subsets took place on days 0, 15 and 45 and at 18 months after primary vaccination, as well as on days 0, 15 and 45 after the 30-year booster. What the authors observed across the whole study: A small fraction of clonotypes showed up in both the CD4 and CD8 compartments, probably as a result of convergent recombination. In the sorted memory subsets on day 0, nearly all of the vaccine-responding clonotypes fell below detection. After the booster, most clones that had expanded after primary vaccination were detected again (around 96% of CD4 and around nine tenths of CD8), suggesting broad maintenance of memory. The study included only a couple of donors, which limits how far the findings can be generalized. Computational filtering was needed because FACS-sorted repertoires could contain abundant contaminating clonotypes from the bulk population. Compared with the primary T-cell response, the secondary T-cell response was faster but weaker, reaching its peak on day 5 rather than on day 15.

TCR cDNA was made using 5'RACE template switching, a step that added a universal primer site and unique molecular identifiers. Priming of cDNA synthesis was performed from both the TCR alpha and TCR beta constant segments. Two PCR steps were used to amplify libraries, with sample barcodes and sequencing adapters being added in the second step. Sequencing of the libraries was done on either Illumina HiSeq 2500 (2x100 bp) or NovaSeq (2x150 bp). The paper's processing steps were these. MIGEC handled demultiplexing of reads and collapsing into UMI consensus sequences, while MiXCR performed V(D)J alignment. Vaccine-responding clonotypes were defined with edgeR using replicate PBMC samples, requiring FDR below 0.01 and a log2 fold change above 5 up to day 15. Each bulk clonotype was labeled CD4 or CD8 based on which sequenced repertoire, CD4 or CD8, contained the clonotype at higher abundance. To estimate the distribution of each clone across memory phenotypes, clonotype frequencies in memory subsets were weighted by FACS-sorted cell numbers. TCRdb passed the public sequencing reads through fastp at Q25 and MiXCR, retaining productive beta sequences. Rows matching on CDR3 protein sequence are summarized as one entry with the most common DNA and genes. Here the V and J calls rest on TCRdb's processing, not on the authors' analysis. The sample table records roughly 30,000 distinct CDR3 sequences; roughly 10% of these occur just once. The top ten clones comprise 12% of the sample.

The sample's treatment or condition label, in plain terms: live attenuated yellow fever vaccine strain. A standard Ficoll-Paque protocol was used to isolate PBMCs from peripheral blood. The RNeasy Micro Kit was used to extract RNA from sorted memory subsets. This specimen was PBMCs, either bulk or a sorted T-cell subset (CD4+, CD8+, memory, or dextramer-sorted; not recorded which), taken approximately 15 days after the first yellow fever vaccination. The chain is encoded by TRBV11-2 joined to TRBJ2-1; possibly the D gene is TRBD2, per 7 matching bases. The origin of this receptor is a man younger than 30 who received the YFV17D yellow fever vaccine. The DNA sequence follows: TGTGCCAGCAGCTTAGATGGGAGGGGGGCCCGGAATGAGCAGTTCTTC. This sequence encodes CASSLDGRGARNEQFF.